This TCR beta chain was documented in a study of post-analysis software for immune sequencing data. Overall study context: The study covered relapsing-remitting, secondary progressive and progressive-relapsing courses of multiple sclerosis. Regarding the study as a whole: In patients, roughly 5 TRBV segments were more frequent than in controls, with TRBV5-6, TRBV5-1 and TRBV20-1 among them. For normalized Chao1 diversity, multiple sclerosis patients scored significantly lower than controls did. Samples sharing a preparation batch grouped tightly together when assessed by F measure.

Incorporated into the TCR beta cDNA libraries were unique molecular identifiers, which served to reduce PCR and sequencing biases. Between roughly 1 and 11 million T cells gave rise to 500,000 to 650,000 cDNA molecules. TCRdb re-derived calls from the PCR reads in MiXCR, one entry per CDR3 protein. Of 350,000 to 500,000 distinct CDR3 sequences in the sample, 30% to 45% were seen once. V dropped 0 bases and J dropped 8 bases, with 9 bases sitting between them. Germline V gene lookup returns CDR1 LGHNA and CDR2 YSLEER. The CDR3 covers 13 residues. About this clonotype: Its antigen remains unidentified.

The TCR comes from a girl under 10 years old with multiple sclerosis. The sequenced sample was blood. J is TRBJ2-3 and V is TRBV4-3; D gene uncertain. Here the CDR3 reads CASSQDPHGTQYF. In nucleotides, the CDR3 is TGCGCCAGCAGCCAAGACCCCCACGGTACGCAGTATTTT.